This TCR beta chain came from a study of T-cell reconstitution after alpha-beta-depleted transplantation in children. Findings and caveats of the study: A year post-transplant, T-cell counts and diversity derived mostly from newly produced T cells. Several hundred expanded graft clones reportedly were the source of alpha-beta T cells about two months after transplant.

Regarding this clonotype: Its antigen is still unknown.

The CDR3 sequence is 16 residues long. V shed 4 bases and J 1 base; nucleotides not matched to a gene: 6. Germline V gives CDR1 SGHTA, CDR2 FQGTGA. Unique molecular identifiers were used to barcode this TCRbeta library. TCRdb reprocessed the PCR reads with MiXCR, giving one entry per CDR3 protein. Of about 980,000 distinct CDR3 sequences listed, about 29% are singletons. V and J are TRBV7-3 and TRBJ2-2, with 7 bases lining up with TRBD1. This sequence was found in a boy in the first two years of life who had a stem cell transplant for SCID, so the T cells may come from the graft donor. The sample was PBMCs, mostly from graft donor cells, taken 360 days after TCRalphabeta/CD19-depleted stem cell transplant. Written as DNA, the CDR3 is TGTGCCAGCAGCTCACAGGGGACAGTGAACACCGGGGAGCTGTTTTTT. Translated: CASSSQGTVNTGELFF.